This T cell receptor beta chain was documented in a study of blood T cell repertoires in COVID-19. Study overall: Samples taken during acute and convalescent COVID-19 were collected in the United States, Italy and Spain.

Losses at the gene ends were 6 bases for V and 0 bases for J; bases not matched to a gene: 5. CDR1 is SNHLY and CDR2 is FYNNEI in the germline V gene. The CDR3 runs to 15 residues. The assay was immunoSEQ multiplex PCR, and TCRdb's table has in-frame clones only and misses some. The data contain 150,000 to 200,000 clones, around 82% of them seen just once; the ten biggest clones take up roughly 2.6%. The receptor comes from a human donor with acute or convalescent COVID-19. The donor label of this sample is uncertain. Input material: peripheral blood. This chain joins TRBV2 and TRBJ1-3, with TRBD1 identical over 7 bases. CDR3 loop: CASSMTGNSGNTIYF. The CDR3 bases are TGTGCCAGCAGCATGACAGGGAACTCTGGAAACACCATATATTTT. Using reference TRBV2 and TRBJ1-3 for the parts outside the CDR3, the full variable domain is EPEVTQTPSHQVTQMGQEVILRCVPISNHLYFYWYRQILGQKVEFLVSFYNNEISEKSEIFDDQFSVERPDGSNFTLKIRSTKLEDSAMYFCASSMTGNSGNTIYFGEGSWLTVV.